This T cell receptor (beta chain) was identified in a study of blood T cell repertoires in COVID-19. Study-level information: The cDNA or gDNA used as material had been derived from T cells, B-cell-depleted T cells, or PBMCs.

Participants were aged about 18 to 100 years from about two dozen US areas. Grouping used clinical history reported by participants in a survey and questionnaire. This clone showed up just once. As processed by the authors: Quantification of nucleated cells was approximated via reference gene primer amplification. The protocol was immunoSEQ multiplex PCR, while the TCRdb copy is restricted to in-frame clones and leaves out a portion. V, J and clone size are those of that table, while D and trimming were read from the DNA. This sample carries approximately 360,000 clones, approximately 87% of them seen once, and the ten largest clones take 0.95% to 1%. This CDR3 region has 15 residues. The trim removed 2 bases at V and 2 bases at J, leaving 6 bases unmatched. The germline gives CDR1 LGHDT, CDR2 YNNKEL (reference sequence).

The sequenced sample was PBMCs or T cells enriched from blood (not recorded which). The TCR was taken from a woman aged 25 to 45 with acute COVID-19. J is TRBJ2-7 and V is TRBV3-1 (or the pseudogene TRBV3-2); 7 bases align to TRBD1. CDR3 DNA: TGTGCCAGCAGCCAACGAGTAGGGGGCGCCTACGAGCAGTACTTC. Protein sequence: CASSQRVGGAYEQYF.